This section outlines one T cell receptor (beta chain) sequence together with its context. Its specificity is not known. At one of its ends the junction is not consistent with the germline gene, which may arise from a read error. The germline gives CDR1 GTSNPN, CDR2 SVGIG (reference sequence). The CDR3 sequence is 12 residues long. This entry belongs to a study of cytomegalovirus exposure and HLA in healthy donors. Study summary: Of all 400 or so donors who were genotyped, roughly 81% belonged to the Caucasian-associated ancestry cluster.

Overall study findings and caveats: Reportedly, fewer N-insertions than the 666-donor mean appeared in an Asian-associated ancestry cluster in a later analysis.

PCR was performed using 60 Vbeta and 13 Jbeta primers. The protocol was immunoSEQ multiplex PCR, while the TCRdb copy is restricted to in-frame clones and leaves out a portion. In the table there are about 180,000 clones, over 60% of which are singletons. Specimen: PBMCs. This chain joins TRBV30 and TRBJ2-3; tentative D call: TRBD1 (6 bases). This receptor was taken from a man aged 35-49 years in good health and CMV-seropositive. This CDR3 reads CAWTGESDAQYF. CDR3 coding DNA: TGTGCCTGGACAGGGGAGTCAGATGCGCAGTATTTT. Using reference TRBV30 and TRBJ2-3 for the parts outside the CDR3, the full variable domain is SQTIHQWPATLVQPVGSPLSLECTVEGTSNPNLYWYRQAAGRGLQLLFYSVGIGQISSEVPQNLSASRPQDRQFILSSKKLLLSDSGFYLCAWTGESDAQYFGPGTRLTVL.